This T cell receptor beta chain comes out of a study of blood T cell repertoires in COVID-19 (dated by TCRdb to the early 2020s). Study-level background: The collaborator samples originated in the United States, Italy and Spain and spanned the acute and convalescent phases of COVID-19. The material from the prospective study consisted of cDNA or gDNA derived from T cells, B-cell-depleted T cells, or PBMCs. Deeply sampled blood TCRbeta repertoires from subjects exposed to, actively infected with, or recovered from COVID-19 were included in the dataset. A freely available public database, intended as a resource for researchers studying the immune response to SARS-CoV-2, is where the repertoires were released. The samples were drawn from two sources: the first 160 participants of the ongoing ImmuneRACE study, and 1,200 or so subjects contributed by 6 global collaborators. The sample metadata nearly always contained a de-identified subject ID, COVID-19 status, age in years and sex. Where available, HLA class I and class II types were obtained from metadata supplied by the sample provider rather than from assay-based typing.

Study-wide findings and limitations: The amount of clinical and demographic metadata varied by source and participant and was provided uncurated.

Concerning this clone: Its antigen has not been determined. The input lacks base qualities; no much larger clone sits a single base away.

Trimming removed 0 bases from V and 7 bases from J; the gene matches leave 13 bases unexplained. CDR1 and CDR2 (SGHNT, YYREEE) derive from the germline V gene (reference sequence). The CDR3 starts with the cysteine, ends with the phenylalanine, and has 18 residues. Solely the CDR3 DNA is kept, with 54 bases framed from the first base. Collaborating institutions collected whole blood in K2EDTA tubes following their own protocols. Collaborator samples were shipped for TCRbeta analysis as frozen whole blood, isolated PBMCs, or DNA extracted from either sample type. TCRbeta CDR3 regions were amplified from genomic DNA using the immunoSEQ Assay, a bias-controlled multiplex PCR. In the original analysis: Nucleated cell counts per sample were estimated from amplification of reference gene primers within the assay. To quantify the absolute abundance of each unique TCRbeta CDR3 rearrangement, sequence reads were collapsed and filtered. For each sample, productive Simpson clonality was calculated by taking the square root of Simpson's diversity index across productive rearrangements. TCRdb holds this immuneACCESS table with in-frame rearrangements only. Some clones are missing; in checked studies, unresolved V genes explain under half, and the rest has no known cause. V and J calls and clone size follow that table, whereas D and trimming were derived from the DNA. This sample lists fewer than 100,000 clones; around 79% were detected once. The ten most abundant clones make up 8.5% to 14% of the sample.

This sequence originates from a man aged 50 or older with acute or convalescent COVID-19. Sequences were obtained from peripheral blood. The chain is encoded by TRBV5-4 joined to TRBJ1-6; the central 7 bases match TRBD1. The nucleotides are TGTGCCAGCAGCTTGGCTCAGGGGGGACCCGCACAAAATTCACCCCTCCACTTT. It encodes CASSLAQGGPAQNSPLHF.